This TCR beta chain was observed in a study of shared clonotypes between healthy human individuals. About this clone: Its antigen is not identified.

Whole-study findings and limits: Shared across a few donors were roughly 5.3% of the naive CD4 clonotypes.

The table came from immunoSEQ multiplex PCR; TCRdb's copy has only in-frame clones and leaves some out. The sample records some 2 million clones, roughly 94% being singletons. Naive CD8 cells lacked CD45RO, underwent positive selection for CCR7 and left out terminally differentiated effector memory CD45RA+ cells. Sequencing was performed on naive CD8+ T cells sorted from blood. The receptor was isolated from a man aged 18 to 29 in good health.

CDR3 region: CASSLGRTGPSGNTIYF. The CDR3 DNA reads as TGTGCCAGCAGCTTAGGCCGGACGGGGCCTTCTGGAAACACCATATATTTT. The chain couples TRBV13 to TRBJ1-3, with D possibly TRBD1 on 5 matching bases. Trimming took 0 bases from V and 1 from J, leaving 13 bases between them. This CDR3 comprises 17 residues. Germline CDR1 reads PRHDT; CDR2 reads FYEKMQ (reference sequence).